These T cell receptor beta chains were read from a single sample in a study of vaccination and CD4 T cells after COVID-19. TCRdb re-called the PCR reads through MiXCR, storing one row per CDR3 protein. The sample consists of 15,000 to 20,000 distinct CDR3 sequences, less than 65% of them appearing once. These receptors are not linked to any known antigen. The sample was CD4+ T cells from blood, cultured in vitro. The source of these receptors is a human donor who had recovered from COVID-19. The CDR3 runs from the conserved cysteine through the conserved F or W. A D gene is named only where the DNA matches it firmly. Clone size is not always given. Where it is, it says once, few, many or a class for expanded clones.

d_call clone_size j_call v_call cdr3_nt cdr3_aa
- - TRBJ2-3 TRBV29-1 TGCAGCGTTGAGAACGGGAAAGCCACAGATACGCAGTATTTT CSVENGKATDTQYF
- - TRBJ2-1 TRBV7-8 TGTGCCAGCAGCTTTCTGCCCCAGTCCTACAATGAGCAGTTCTTC CASSFLPQSYNEQFF
TRBD1 - TRBJ2-7 TRBV20-1 TGCAGTGCTAGCCGGACAGGGGGATCCTACGAGCAGTACTTC CSASRTGGSYEQYF
TRBD1 - TRBJ1-5 TRBV20-1 TGCAGTGCTCTGGACAGGGTTGGACAGCCCCAGCATTTT CSALDRVGQPQHF
- few TRBJ1-2 TRBV6-5 TGTGCCAGCAGTTACGGAAGGGGATACTATGGCTACACCTTC CASSYGRGYYGYTF
TRBD1 - TRBJ1-6 TRBV2 TGTGCCAGCAGTGAATGGGACAGGGGGCTGATATCGAATTCACCCCTCCACTTT CASSEWDRGLISNSPLHF
- - TRBJ1-2 TRBV19 TGTGCCAGTAGTATGGGTGAGGGGGGGGACTATGGCTACACCTTC CASSMGEGGDYGYTF
- - TRBJ2-6 TRBV20-1 TGCAGTGCAGACTCTGGGGCCAACGTCCTGACTTTC CSADSGANVLTF
TRBD1 few TRBJ1-2 TRBV28 TGTGCCAGCAGCCAAAAGGACAGGAATAACTATGGCTACACCTTC CASSQKDRNNYGYTF
TRBD2 few TRBJ2-3 TRBV6-1 TGTGCCAGCAGTCCGCGCCCCAGACTAGCGGGGGGGCAAGATACGCAGTATTTT CASSPRPRLAGGQDTQYF
TRBD1 - TRBJ2-5 TRBV11-3 TGTGCCAGCAGCTTCGTAAGGGGGCTGGGGGAGACCCAGTACTTC CASSFVRGLGETQYF
- once TRBJ1-3 TRBV6-2/TRBV6-3 TGTGCCAGCAGCCTACAGAGCTCTGGAAACACCATATATTTT CASSLQSSGNTIYF
- - TRBJ1-3 TRBV6-5 TGTGCCAGCAGTTACGGCAGGGTGGCTGGAAACACCATATATTTT CASSYGRVAGNTIYF
TRBD1 - TRBJ1-2 TRBV5-4 TGTGCCAGCATCCCGAAGGACAGGGAATATGGCTACACCTTC CASIPKDREYGYTF
TRBD1 - TRBJ1-5 TRBV27 TGTGCCAGCAGTCCTTGGACAGGGTCATTAGGTGGTCAGCCCCAGCATTTT CASSPWTGSLGGQPQHF
TRBD2 - TRBJ2-2 TRBV12-3/TRBV12-4 TGTGCCAGCAGGCGTTCCGGGACTAGTGCCGGGGAGCTGTTTTTT CASRRSGTSAGELFF
- few TRBJ2-2 TRBV28 TGTGCCAGCAGAATACAGGGGGGGGCCGGGGAGCTGTTTTTT CASRIQGGAGELFF
- - TRBJ2-1 TRBV20-1 TGCAGTGCTCTCGGGACGTCAGGCGTCAATGAGCAGTTCTTC CSALGTSGVNEQFF
TRBD2 once TRBJ2-7 TRBV6-1 TGTGCCAGCAGTCCCTTACCGACTAGCGGGAGCACCTCCTACGAGCAGTACTTC CASSPLPTSGSTSYEQYF
- - TRBJ2-1 TRBV6-4 TGTGCCAGCAGTGAGGGGTCCACACACTCCTACAATGAGCAGTTCTTC CASSEGSTHSYNEQFF
TRBD2 - TRBJ2-5 TRBV5-8 TGTGCCAGCAGCTTGGGGCTAGCGGGAGGCCCCGAGGAGACCCAGTACTTC CASSLGLAGGPEETQYF
- - TRBJ1-2 TRBV5-4 TGTGCCAGCAGCTTGGATCAGCCAAACTATGGCTACACCTTC CASSLDQPNYGYTF
TRBD1 - TRBJ1-2 TRBV7-8 TGTGCCAGCAGCTTAGCGGACGTCCCGGGACAGGGGTTTGGTGGCTACACCTTC CASSLADVPGQGFGGYTF
- - TRBJ2-2 TRBV27 TGTGCCAGCAGTTCCACCTGGGCCGCCGGGGAGCTGTTTTTT CASSSTWAAGELFF
- few TRBJ1-1 TRBV15 TGTGCCACCAGCAAGAACAGGGAGAACACTGAAGCTTTCTTT CATSKNRENTEAFF
- - TRBJ2-4 TRBV14 TGTGCCAGCAGCCAAGCGGGCACAACCAAAAACATTCAGTACTTC CASSQAGTTKNIQYF
TRBD1 once TRBJ2-1 TRBV28 TGTGCCAGCAGTACCGCCGGGACAGGGTCCAGGGAGCAGTTCTTC CASSTAGTGSREQFF
TRBD1 - TRBJ2-7 TRBV10-3 TGTGCCTCGCGCGAGGGGACAGGCAAACCCGCGGCCTACGAGCAGTACTTC CASREGTGKPAAYEQYF
- - TRBJ1-2 TRBV4-1 TGCGCCAGCAGCCAAGTCGGGGGGAAGGGTGGCTACACCTTC CASSQVGGKGGYTF
TRBD2 few TRBJ2-2 TRBV2 TGTGCCAGCAGTGCTAGCGGGGCGAACACCGGGGAGCTGTTTTTT CASSASGANTGELFF
TRBD2 once TRBJ2-3 TRBV20-1 TGCAGTGCTATTCCTAGCGGAAGCACAGATGCGCAGTATTTT CSAIPSGSTDAQYF
- medium-sized TRBJ1-1 TRBV7-9 TGTGCCAGCAGCTCACAGGGGAACACTGAAGCTTTCTTT CASSSQGNTEAFF
TRBD1 - TRBJ1-5 TRBV7-2 TGTGCCAGCAGCTTAGGGGGACAGGGAGATCAGCCCCAGCATTTT CASSLGGQGDQPQHF
TRBD1 few TRBJ1-2 TRBV7-8 TGTGCCAGCAGCTCCCGGGACAGCTTCAACTCCTATGGCTACACCTTC CASSSRDSFNSYGYTF
TRBD1 few TRBJ2-3 TRBV20-1 TGCAGTGCTAAGGGGTCAGGGGGCTCAAGGATAGGAGATACGCAGTATTTT CSAKGSGGSRIGDTQYF
- - TRBJ1-6 TRBV2 TGTGCCAGGGGGTCCGGCCGCGGGACTTCACCCCTCCACTTT CARGSGRGTSPLHF
- - TRBJ1-2 TRBV19 TGTGCCAGTAGTATAGAGCAGGGGATCTCTGGCTACACCTTC CASSIEQGISGYTF
- once TRBJ1-5 TRBV24-1 TGTGCCACTGGGACGAGGGGGCAGCCCCAGCATTTT CATGTRGQPQHF
TRBD1 - TRBJ1-2 TRBV20-1 TGCAGTGCTAGATCGGACAGGGGGCGGGGTGGCTACACCTTC CSARSDRGRGGYTF
- few TRBJ2-7 TRBV2 TGTGCCAGCAGTGAAGAACGGGAGCGGTCCTACACCTACGAGCAGTACTTC CASSEERERSYTYEQYF
- few TRBJ2-5 TRBV7-8 TGTGCCAGCAGCCCTAGAGCGAACCCCCAATGGACCCAGTACTTC CASSPRANPQWTQYF
- large TRBJ1-5 TRBV25-1 TGTGCCAGCAGCAGGCCAGGCTTCAATCAGCCCCAGCATTTT CASSRPGFNQPQHF
TRBD1 - TRBJ2-1 TRBV7-8 TGTGCCAGCAGCTTATACAGGGGGAACAGGTATGAGCAGTTCTTC CASSLYRGNRYEQFF
TRBD1 - TRBJ1-5 TRBV27 TGTGCCAGCAGTTTGGGACCGACAGGGGGCAATCAGCCCCAGCATTTT CASSLGPTGGNQPQHF
TRBD2 once TRBJ2-7 TRBV6-1 TGTGCCAGCAGACGCACTGGGAACCTTAGAGCGGGGGCCCCTCACGAGCAGTACTTC CASRRTGNLRAGAPHEQYF
TRBD1 - TRBJ1-5 TRBV7-2 TGTGCCAGCAGCCGCAGACAGGGGGCGTTTCAGCCCCAGCATTTT CASSRRQGAFQPQHF
- - TRBJ1-2 TRBV18 TGTGCCAGCTCACCAGACAGGAGAACTAACTATGGCTACACCTTC CASSPDRRTNYGYTF
TRBD2 - TRBJ2-1 TRBV20-1 TGCAGTGCCCCGAAAGGACTAGCGGGAGCTGGGTCCTACAATGAGCAGTTCTTC CSAPKGLAGAGSYNEQFF
- - TRBJ1-2 TRBV20-1 TGCAGTGCTAGAGATATTATGGGGGTTGACTATGGCTACACCTTC CSARDIMGVDYGYTF
- - TRBJ1-1 TRBV2 TGTGCCAGCAGCAACGCCCACAGGGACACTGAAGCTTTCTTT CASSNAHRDTEAFF
- - TRBJ1-2 TRBV7-2 TGTGCCAGCAGCTGGGACGGGGGCGCGAACTATGGCTACACCTTC CASSWDGGANYGYTF
- few TRBJ2-1 TRBV28 TGTGCCAGCGTAAGGAATGAGCAGTTCTTC CASVRNEQFF
- few TRBJ2-3 TRBV29-1 TGCAGCGTTGGGGGTGGATTGGGTATTCAAGATACGCAGTATTTT CSVGGGLGIQDTQYF